The 16 T cell receptor beta chains below were found in one sample sequenced in a study of cytomegalovirus exposure and HLA in healthy donors. The PCR ran on 60 Vbeta and 13 Jbeta primers. TCRdb's table, derived via immunoSEQ multiplex PCR, lists solely in-frame clones and lacks some. The sample records 150,000 to 200,000 clones, more than 70% being singletons. Sequencing input: PBMCs. The receptors shown here come from a male donor in good health and CMV-seronegative.

This chain connects TRBV6-1 to TRBJ1-1; D perhaps matches TRBD1 (6 bases). Germline CDR1 and CDR2: MNHNS and SASEGT. The CDR3 spans 14 residues. V lost 4 bases and J lost 5, with 14 bases in between. CDR3 sequence (DNA): TGTGCCAGCAGTGTAGGGGGGGGGCGAACTGAAGCTTTCTTT. Translating gives CASSVGGGRTEAFF.

This rearrangement joins TRBV6-5 to TRBJ2-7; TRBD1 matches at 7 bases. The V and J ends lost 3 bases and 3 bases, in that order; junction bases with no gene match: 11. The CDR3 has 16 amino acids. CDR1 is MNHEY, CDR2 SVGAGI, per germline. CDR3 region: CASSYTRSTGIYEQYF. CDR3 sequence (DNA): TGTGCCAGCAGTTATACAAGGTCGACAGGGATCTACGAGCAGTACTTC.

The V and J genes are TRBV28 and TRBJ2-3; tentatively, D is TRBD2 (6 bases). The germline gives CDR1 MDHEN, CDR2 SYDVKM. The V gene lost 3 bases and the J gene lost 0 bases, with 10 bases spanning the gap. The CDR3 is made up of 15 amino acids. CDR3 DNA: TGTGCCAGCAGTTTCCGCGGGGCGAGCACAGATACGCAGTATTTT. The encoded protein is CASSFRGASTDTQYF.

This chain uses TRBV6-1 with TRBJ1-6; 7 bases are a match to TRBD1. Germline V gene data show CDR1 as MNHNS and CDR2 as SASEGT. The ends lost 5 bases at V and 9 bases at J; junction bases unmatched: 7. The CDR3 runs 14 residues. CDR3 protein: CASSPGTEVSPLHF. CDR3 coding DNA: TGTGCCAGCAGTCCCGGGACAGAAGTTTCACCCCTCCACTTT.

The chain has TRBV11-3 and TRBJ1-3; D remains unclear. Germline-derived CDR1 and CDR2 are SGHNT and YENEEA. CDR3 length: 16 residues. Trimming left V 0 bases short and J 0 bases short, with 9 bases between. DNA for the CDR3: TGTGCCAGCAGCTTAGAGGCGGGAGTCTCTGGAAACACCATATATTTT. Encoded protein: CASSLEAGVSGNTIYF.

In this sample, this clone turned up a few times. The genes are TRBV5-1 and TRBJ1-5, with D hard to call. V was pared by 4 bases and J by 4 bases, with 15 bases between. Germline V gene sequence: CDR1 SGHRS, CDR2 YFSETQ. This CDR3 has 15 residues. The DNA for the CDR3 is TGCGCCAGCAGCCTGGCGGGGTTTCGGAATCAGCCCCAGCATTTT. Protein: CASSLAGFRNQPQHF.

The rearrangement links TRBV28 to TRBJ1-5; 8 nucleotides match TRBD1. Germline values: CDR1 MDHEN, CDR2 SYDVKM. The junction had 6 bases not matched to a gene; V was cut back by 2 bases and J by 6 bases. This CDR3 has 15 residues. In DNA, the CDR3 is TGTGCCAGCAGTTTACACGGACAGGGCGGTCAGCCCCAGCATTTT. Encoded protein: CASSLHGQGGQPQHF.

This chain joins TRBV9 and TRBJ2-5, with 14 bases matching TRBD2. Germline CDR1 SGDLS, CDR2 YYNGEE. The CDR3 is 16 residues long. V trimming: 0 bases; J trimming: 4 bases; junction bases outside the gene matches: 2. The CDR3 DNA reads TGTGCCAGCAGCGTAGTAGGACTAGCGGGAGGAGAGACCCAGTACTTC. It yields the protein CASSVVGLAGGETQYF.

The V call is TRBV7-9, the J call TRBJ2-5, with D possibly TRBD1 on 6 matching bases. V was shortened by 1 base and J by 2 bases, with 11 bases between the two germline ends. Germline V gives CDR1 SEHNR, CDR2 FQNEAQ (reference sequence). This CDR3 is 15 amino acids long. CDR3 sequence (DNA): TGTGCCAGCAGCTTAGTGGCCCAGGGGCAAGAGACCCAGTACTTC. Translating it yields CASSLVAQGQETQYF.

The V and J genes are TRBV5-1 and TRBJ2-7, with 8 nucleotides matching TRBD1. Germline-derived CDR1 and CDR2 are SGHRS and YFSETQ. Losses at the gene ends were 7 bases for V and 1 base for J; bases not matched to a gene: 13. This CDR3 comprises 16 residues. CDR3 sequence (DNA): TGCGCCAGCTCCCGGGGTGGGCAGGGGGCTTCCTACGAGCAGTACTTC. This encodes CASSRGGQGASYEQYF. The entire variable domain, with the rest obtained from reference TRBV5-1 and TRBJ2-7, is as follows: KAGVTQTPRYLIKTRGQQVTLSCSPISGHRSVSWYQQTPGQGLQFLFEYFSETQRNKGNFPGRFSGRQFSNSRSEMNVSTLELGDSALYLCASSRGGQGASYEQYFGPGTRLTVT.

The chain joins TRBV6-1 to TRBJ2-7; 9 positions match TRBD1. Germline lookup yields CDR1 MNHNS and CDR2 SASEGT. V lost 4 bases, J lost 2 bases, and 12 bases stayed unmatched. The CDR3 loop spans 17 amino acids. CDR3 sequence: CASSVAEPGQGTYEQYF. The CDR3 bases are TGTGCCAGCAGTGTAGCGGAACCGGGACAGGGAACCTACGAGCAGTACTTC.

The rearrangement uses TRBV27 and TRBJ2-1, with D possibly matching TRBD2 (5 bases). CDR1 and CDR2 from the germline V gene are MNHEY and SMNVEV (reference sequence). This CDR3 has 16 amino acids. The V and J ends lost 2 bases and 0 bases respectively, with 11 bases between them. Written as DNA, the CDR3 is TGTGCCAGCAGTTTACTCGGGGTGAGCTCCTACAATGAGCAGTTCTTC. Translating gives CASSLLGVSSYNEQFF.

The CDR3 reads CASSTGANEQYF. The CDR3, as DNA: TGCGCCAGCAGCACTGGGGCCAACGAGCAGTACTTC. The chain carries TRBV5-1 and TRBJ2-7, with a possible D match to TRBD1 (5 bases). V lost 4 bases and J lost 5, with 10 bases in between. The CDR3 loop spans 12 amino acids. The V gene's germline CDR1 is SGHRS and CDR2 YFSETQ. Filled out from reference TRBV5-1 and TRBJ2-7, the complete variable domain reads KAGVTQTPRYLIKTRGQQVTLSCSPISGHRSVSWYQQTPGQGLQFLFEYFSETQRNKGNFPGRFSGRQFSNSRSEMNVSTLELGDSALYLCASSTGANEQYFGPGTRLTVT.

The rearrangement uses TRBV18 and TRBJ1-4; no clear D. CDR1 and CDR2 (germline): KGHSH, LQKENI. The CDR3 consists of 15 residues. V lost 6 bases and J lost 0, with 11 bases in between. The CDR3 sequence: CASSRTGATNEKLFF. CDR3 bases: TGTGCCAGCTCGCGCACCGGTGCAACTAATGAAAAACTGTTTTTT.

The genes are TRBV6-5 and TRBJ1-2, with D maybe TRBD1 (5 bases). The V and J ends lost 0 bases and 2 bases respectively, with 7 bases between them. This CDR3 has 14 residues. From germline, CDR1 is MNHEY and CDR2 SVGAGI. CDR3 sequence reads: CASSYSSGNYGYTF. CDR3 DNA sequence: TGTGCCAGCAGTTACTCGTCAGGGAACTATGGCTACACCTTC.

This chain joins TRBV4-1 and TRBJ2-1, with 9 nucleotides matching TRBD1. The length of the CDR3 is 16 residues. Losses at the gene ends were 1 base for V and 4 bases for J; bases not matched to a gene: 5. The germline V gene has CDR1 MGHRA and CDR2 YSYEKL. CDR3 region: CASSQVATGGYNEQFF. DNA of the CDR3: TGCGCCAGCAGCCAAGTGGCGACAGGGGGGTACAATGAGCAGTTCTTC.